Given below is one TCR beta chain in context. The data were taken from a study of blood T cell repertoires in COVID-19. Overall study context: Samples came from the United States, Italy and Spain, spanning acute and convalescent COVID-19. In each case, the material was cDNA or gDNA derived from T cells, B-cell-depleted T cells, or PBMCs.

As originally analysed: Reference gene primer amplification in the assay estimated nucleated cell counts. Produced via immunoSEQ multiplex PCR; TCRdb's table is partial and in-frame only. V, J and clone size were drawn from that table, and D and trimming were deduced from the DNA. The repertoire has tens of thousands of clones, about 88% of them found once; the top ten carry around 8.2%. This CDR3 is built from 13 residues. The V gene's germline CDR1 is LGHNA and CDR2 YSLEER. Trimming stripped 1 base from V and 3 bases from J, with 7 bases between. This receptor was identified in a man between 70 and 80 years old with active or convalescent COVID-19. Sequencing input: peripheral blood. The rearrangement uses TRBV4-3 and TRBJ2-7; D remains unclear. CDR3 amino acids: CASSQAIGYEQYF. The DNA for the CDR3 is TGCGCCAGCAGCCAAGCGATCGGCTACGAGCAGTACTTC.